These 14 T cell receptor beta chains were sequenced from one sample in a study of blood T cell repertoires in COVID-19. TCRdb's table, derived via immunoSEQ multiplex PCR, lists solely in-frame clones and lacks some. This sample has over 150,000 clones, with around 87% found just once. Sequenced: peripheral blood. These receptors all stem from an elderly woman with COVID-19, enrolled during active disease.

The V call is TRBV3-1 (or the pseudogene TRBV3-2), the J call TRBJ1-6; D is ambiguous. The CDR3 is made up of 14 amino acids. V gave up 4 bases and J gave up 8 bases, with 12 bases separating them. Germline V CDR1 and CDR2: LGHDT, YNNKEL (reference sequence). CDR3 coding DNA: TGTGCCAGCAGCCTACCGGGTGCCCATTCACCCCTCCACTTT. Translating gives CASSLPGAHSPLHF.

The CDR3 region is CASSKDRAHGYTF. CDR3 DNA: TGTGCCAGCAGTAAGGACAGGGCCCATGGCTACACCTTC. This chain uses TRBV27 with TRBJ1-2, with TRBD1 matching 8 bases. Looked up from germline, CDR1 is MNHEY and CDR2 is SMNVEV (reference sequence). Unmatched junction bases numbered 5, after V lost 5 bases and J lost 6 bases. The CDR3 totals 13 residues.

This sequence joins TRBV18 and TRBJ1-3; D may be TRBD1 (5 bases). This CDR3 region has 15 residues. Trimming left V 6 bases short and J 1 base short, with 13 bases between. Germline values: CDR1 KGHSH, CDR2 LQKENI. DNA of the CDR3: TGTGCCAGCTCGCAAGGGACTGTTTCTGGAAACACCATATATTTT. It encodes CASSQGTVSGNTIYF.

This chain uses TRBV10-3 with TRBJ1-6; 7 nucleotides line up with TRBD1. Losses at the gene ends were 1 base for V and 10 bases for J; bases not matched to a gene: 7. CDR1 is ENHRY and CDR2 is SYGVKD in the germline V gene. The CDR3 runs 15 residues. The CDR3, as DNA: TGTGCCATCAGTGAGTGGGACAGCGACTACTCACCCCTCCACTTT. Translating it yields CAISEWDSDYSPLHF.

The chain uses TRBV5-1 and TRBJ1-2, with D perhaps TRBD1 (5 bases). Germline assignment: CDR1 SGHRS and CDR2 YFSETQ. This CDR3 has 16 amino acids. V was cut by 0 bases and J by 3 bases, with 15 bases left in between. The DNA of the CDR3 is TGCGCCAGCAGCTTGGAGGCAGTCCTAGGGGACTATGGCTACACCTTC. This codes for CASSLEAVLGDYGYTF.

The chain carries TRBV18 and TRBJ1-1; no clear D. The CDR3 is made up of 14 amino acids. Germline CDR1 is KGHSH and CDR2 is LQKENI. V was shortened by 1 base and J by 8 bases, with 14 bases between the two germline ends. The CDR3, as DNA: TGTGCCAGCTCACCACAGTTCGGGGATCCCGAAGCTTTCTTT. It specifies CASSPQFGDPEAFF.

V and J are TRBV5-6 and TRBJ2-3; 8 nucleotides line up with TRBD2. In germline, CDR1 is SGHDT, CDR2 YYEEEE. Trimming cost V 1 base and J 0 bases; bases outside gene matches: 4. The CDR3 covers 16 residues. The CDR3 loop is CASSLKTSGSTDTQYF. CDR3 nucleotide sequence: TGTGCCAGCAGCTTGAAAACTAGCGGTAGCACAGATACGCAGTATTTT.

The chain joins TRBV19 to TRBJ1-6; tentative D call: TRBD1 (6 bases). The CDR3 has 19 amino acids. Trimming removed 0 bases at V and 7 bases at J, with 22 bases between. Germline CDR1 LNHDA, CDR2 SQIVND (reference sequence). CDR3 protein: CASSIDNLADGQRNSPLHF. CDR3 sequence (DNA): TGTGCCAGTAGTATAGATAACTTGGCAGACGGACAGCGGAATTCACCCCTCCACTTT.

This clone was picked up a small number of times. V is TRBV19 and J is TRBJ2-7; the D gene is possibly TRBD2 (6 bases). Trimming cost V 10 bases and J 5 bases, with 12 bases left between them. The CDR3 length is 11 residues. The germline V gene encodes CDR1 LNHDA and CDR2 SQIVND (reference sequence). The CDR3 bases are TGTGCCACCTCCGCGGGGCACGAGCAGTACTTC. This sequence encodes CATSAGHEQYF.

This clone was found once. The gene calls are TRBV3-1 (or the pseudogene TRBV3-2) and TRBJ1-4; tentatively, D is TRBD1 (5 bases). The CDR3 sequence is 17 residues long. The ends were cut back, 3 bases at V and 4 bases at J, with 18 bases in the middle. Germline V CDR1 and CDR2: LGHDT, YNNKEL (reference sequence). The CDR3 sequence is CASSQPGSTDYNEKLFF. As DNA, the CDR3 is TGTGCCAGCAGCCAGCCCGGATCGACAGATTATAATGAAAAACTGTTTTTT.

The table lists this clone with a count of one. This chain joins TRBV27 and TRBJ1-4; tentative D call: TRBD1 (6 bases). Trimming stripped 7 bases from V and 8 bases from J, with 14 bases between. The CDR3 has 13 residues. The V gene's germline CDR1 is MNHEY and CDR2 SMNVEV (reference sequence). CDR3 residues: CASKQGFREKLFF. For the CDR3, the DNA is TGTGCCAGCAAGCAGGGGTTTCGAGAAAAACTGTTTTTT.

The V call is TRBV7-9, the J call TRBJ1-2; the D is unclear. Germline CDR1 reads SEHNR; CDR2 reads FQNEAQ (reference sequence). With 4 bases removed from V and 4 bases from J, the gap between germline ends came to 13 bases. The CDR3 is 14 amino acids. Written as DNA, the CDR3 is TGTGCCAGCAGCTCCTCGAGGGTATTCTATGGCTACACCTTC. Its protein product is CASSSSRVFYGYTF.

The DNA for the CDR3 is TGTGCCAGCAGTTTACCCCCCAGGGATCAGCCCCAGCATTTT. Its translation: CASSLPPRDQPQHF. The chain couples TRBV28 to TRBJ1-5, with a weak D call TRBD1 (5 bases). The V and J ends lost 2 bases and 5 bases respectively, with 10 bases between them. Germline-derived CDR1 and CDR2 are MDHEN and SYDVKM. This CDR3 comprises 14 residues.

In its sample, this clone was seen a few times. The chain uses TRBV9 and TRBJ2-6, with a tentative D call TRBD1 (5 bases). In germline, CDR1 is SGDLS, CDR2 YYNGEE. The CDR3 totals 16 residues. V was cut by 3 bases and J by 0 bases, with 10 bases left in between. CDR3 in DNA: TGTGCCAGCAGCGCCAGCCAGGGCTCTGGGGCCAACGTCCTGACTTTC. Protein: CASSASQGSGANVLTF.